This entry is about one T cell receptor (beta chain). What it recognizes is unknown. This sample is part of a study of cytomegalovirus exposure and HLA in healthy donors. Study-level results: The study assumed roughly uniform donor sequencing depth for presence/absence analyses. The study had only CMV serostatus as immune exposure information. Cytomegalovirus status was reportedly diagnosed by the classifier with high specificity and sensitivity.

This CDR3 spans 15 amino acids. From germline, CDR1 is MGHRA and CDR2 YSYEKL. The V gene end was trimmed by 0 bases and the J gene end by 3 bases; junction bases not matched to a gene: 5. Primers for the PCR totalled 60 Vbeta and 13 Jbeta. Sequenced by immunoSEQ multiplex PCR; TCRdb stores in-frame clones only, minus some. The sample has around 110,000 clones; around 75% are singletons. The chain links TRBV4-1 to TRBJ2-7, with 7 positions matching TRBD1. Source material: PBMCs. This sequence was found in a middle-aged man in good health and CMV-seronegative. The CDR3 bases are TGCGCCAGCAGCCAAGACGGACAGGCTTTCTACGAGCAGTACTTC. It is translated as CASSQDGQAFYEQYF.